This T cell receptor (beta chain) was identified in a study of CD8+ T cells in alopecia areata. Study observations and caveats: Persistence in scalp and blood during tofacitinib was observed for many expanded lesional clones.

Sequencing used cDNA as its template, made by extracting RNA and reverse transcribing it. The protocol was immunoSEQ multiplex PCR, while the TCRdb copy is restricted to in-frame clones and leaves out a portion. The sample lists 150,000 to 200,000 clones, around three fifths seen once, with 11% to 15% in the top ten. Of note for this clone: Its antigen is unidentified.

The CDR3 totals 13 residues. The V gene's germline CDR1 is SEHNR and CDR2 FQNEAQ (reference sequence). V lost 0 bases and J 4 bases, leaving 7 bases between the germline ends. The treatment denotes: oral pan-JAK inhibitor, 5-10 mg twice daily. The source was CD4+ T cells sorted from blood, collected at week 24, from a patient treated with tofacitinib. This rearrangement joins TRBV7-9 to TRBJ2-7, with a tentative D call TRBD2 (6 bases). This clonotype was sampled from a human donor with alopecia areata. The CDR3, as DNA: TGTGCCAGCAGCTTAGCGGGGAGGTACGAGCAGTACTTC. The encoded protein is CASSLAGRYEQYF.